This T cell receptor beta chain was sequenced for a study of response to subunit inactivated influenza vaccine. TCRdb processed the RT-PCR reads anew with MiXCR; each CDR3 protein has one entry. Of about 190,000 distinct CDR3 sequences listed, 14% are singletons. Study results and limitations: The authors put forward the suggestion that each seasonal influenza vaccination may bring in only a limited number of new T cells.

The CDR3 spans 13 residues. CDR1 MNHEY and CDR2 SMNVEV come from the germline V gene (reference sequence). Trimming took off 6 bases at V and 4 bases at J, with 13 bases between the two ends. In the case of this clonotype: Its antigen is currently unknown.

The V call is TRBV27, the J call TRBJ2-7; D possibly corresponds to TRBD1 (5 bases). The sequence was collected from a man over 45 who received an inactivated influenza vaccine. Specimen: CD8+ T cells sorted from PBMCs, collected 5 days after vaccination. The DNA for the CDR3 is TGTGCCAGCAGATTTCAGGGTTCGTACGAGCAGTACTTC. Protein sequence: CASRFQGSYEQYF.